This entry concerns a single T cell receptor (beta chain). Method: immunoSEQ multiplex PCR; TCRdb's copy keeps in-frame clones and lacks some. In the table there are about 43,000 clones, roughly 94% of which are singletons. The data were taken from a study of preoperative IRX-2 immunotherapy in early breast cancer. Described treatment: preoperative locoregional IRX-2 cytokine immunotherapy. This phase Ib study tested locoregional IRX-2 cytokine immunotherapy given before surgery. Trimming left V 3 bases short and J 4 bases short, with 15 bases between. Germline loops: CDR1 LNHDA, CDR2 SQIVND (reference sequence). This CDR3 contains 15 residues.

The sequence derives from a human donor with breast cancer. The chain uses TRBV19 and TRBJ1-2; D is ambiguous. This specimen was tumor tissue, taken after IRX-2 immunotherapy. The CDR3 nucleotides are TGTGCCAGTAGTATTGGCGCGGTACTGATCTATGGCTACACCTTC. Translating it yields CASSIGAVLIYGYTF.